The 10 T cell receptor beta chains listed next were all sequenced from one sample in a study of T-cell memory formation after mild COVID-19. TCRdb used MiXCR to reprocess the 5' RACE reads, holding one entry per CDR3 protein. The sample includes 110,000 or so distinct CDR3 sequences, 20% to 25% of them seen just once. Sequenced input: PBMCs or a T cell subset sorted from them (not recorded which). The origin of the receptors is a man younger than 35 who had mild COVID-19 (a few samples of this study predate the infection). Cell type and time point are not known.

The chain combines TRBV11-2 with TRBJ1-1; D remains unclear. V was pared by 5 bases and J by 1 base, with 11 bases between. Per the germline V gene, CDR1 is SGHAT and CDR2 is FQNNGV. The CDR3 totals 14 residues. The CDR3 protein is CASSPIPRNTEAFF. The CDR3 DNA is TGTGCCAGCAGCCCCATACCTCGGAACACTGAAGCTTTCTTT.

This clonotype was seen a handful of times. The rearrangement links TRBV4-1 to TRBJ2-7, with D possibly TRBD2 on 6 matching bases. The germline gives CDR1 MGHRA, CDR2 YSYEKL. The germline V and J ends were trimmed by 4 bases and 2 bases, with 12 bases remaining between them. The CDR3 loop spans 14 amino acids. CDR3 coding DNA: TGCGCCAGCAGCCTGGGACTCCCGGCCTACGAGCAGTACTTC. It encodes CASSLGLPAYEQYF.

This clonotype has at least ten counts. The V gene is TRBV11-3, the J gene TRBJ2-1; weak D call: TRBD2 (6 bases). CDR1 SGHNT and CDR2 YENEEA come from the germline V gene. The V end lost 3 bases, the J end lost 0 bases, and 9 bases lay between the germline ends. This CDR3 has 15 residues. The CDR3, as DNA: TGTGCCAGCAGCTTGGACGGGAGCTCCTACAATGAGCAGTTCTTC. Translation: CASSLDGSSYNEQFF.

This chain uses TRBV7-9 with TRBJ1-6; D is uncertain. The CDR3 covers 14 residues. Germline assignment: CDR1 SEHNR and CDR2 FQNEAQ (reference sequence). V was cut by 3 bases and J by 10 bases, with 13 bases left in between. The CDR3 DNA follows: TGTGCCAGCAGCTTTACGGGAGGACGGTCACCCCTCCACTTT. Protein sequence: CASSFTGGRSPLHF.

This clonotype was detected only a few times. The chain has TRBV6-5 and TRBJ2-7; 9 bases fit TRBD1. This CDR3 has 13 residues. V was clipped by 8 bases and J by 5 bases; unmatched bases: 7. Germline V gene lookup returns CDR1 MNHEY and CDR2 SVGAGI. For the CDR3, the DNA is TGTGCCAGCGGGGACAGGGCGGAAAACGAGCAGTACTTC. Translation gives CASGDRAENEQYF.

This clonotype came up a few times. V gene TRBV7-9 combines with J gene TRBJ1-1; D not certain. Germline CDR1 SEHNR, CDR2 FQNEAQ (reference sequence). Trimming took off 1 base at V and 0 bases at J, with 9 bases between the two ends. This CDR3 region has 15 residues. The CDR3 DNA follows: TGTGCCAGCAGCTTAGTAGTCGGCATGAACACTGAAGCTTTCTTT. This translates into CASSLVVGMNTEAFF.

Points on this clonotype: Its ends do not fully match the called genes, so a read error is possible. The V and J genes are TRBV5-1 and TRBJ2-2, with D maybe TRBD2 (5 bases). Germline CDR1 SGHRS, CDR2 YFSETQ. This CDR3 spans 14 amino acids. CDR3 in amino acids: CASSQVWNTGELCF. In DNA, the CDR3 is TGCGCCAGCAGCCAAGTATGGAACACCGGGGAGCTGTGTTTT.

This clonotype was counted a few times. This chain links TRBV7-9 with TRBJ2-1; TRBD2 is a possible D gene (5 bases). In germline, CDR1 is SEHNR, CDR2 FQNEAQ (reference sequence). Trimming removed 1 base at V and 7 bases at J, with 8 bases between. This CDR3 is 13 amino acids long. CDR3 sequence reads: CASSLEPGNEQFF. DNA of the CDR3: TGTGCCAGCAGCTTAGAACCGGGGAATGAGCAGTTCTTC.

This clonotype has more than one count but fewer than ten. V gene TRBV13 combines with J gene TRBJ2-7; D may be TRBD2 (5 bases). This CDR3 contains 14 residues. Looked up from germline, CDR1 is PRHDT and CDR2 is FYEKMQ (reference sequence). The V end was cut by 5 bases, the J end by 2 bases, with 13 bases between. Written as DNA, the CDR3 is TGTGCCAGCAGCCGTAGCGTAGCCCCCTACGAGCAGTACTTC. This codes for CASSRSVAPYEQYF.

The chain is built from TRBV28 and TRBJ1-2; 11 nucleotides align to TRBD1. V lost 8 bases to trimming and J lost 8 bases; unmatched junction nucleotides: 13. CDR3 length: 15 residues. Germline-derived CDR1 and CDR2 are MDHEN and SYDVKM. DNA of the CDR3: TGTGCCAGCCGGATCCGGGACAGGGGGGCGGGAGGCTACACCTTC. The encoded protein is CASRIRDRGAGGYTF.